Shown below are 15 T cell receptor beta chains from a single sample sequenced in a study of Tregs in tolerant kidney transplant recipients. Libraries were prepared by immunoSEQ multiplex PCR; TCRdb keeps only in-frame clonotypes and omits some of them. Altogether about 46,000 clones are present, 91% being singletons, with the ten largest covering around 0.67%. Sequencing was performed on Tregs from blood. These receptors were obtained from a human donor in good health.

V is TRBV6-5 and J is TRBJ2-7; D is possibly TRBD1 (5 bases). CDR3 length: 16 amino acids. The germline V gene encodes CDR1 MNHEY and CDR2 SVGAGI. V lost 3 bases and J 2 bases, leaving 17 bases between the germline ends. This CDR3 reads CASSYFGFGAPYEQYF. The CDR3 coding sequence is TGTGCCAGCAGTTATTTTGGGTTTGGGGCCCCCTACGAGCAGTACTTC.

The chain couples TRBV11-3 to TRBJ2-1; 8 bases agree with TRBD1. Per the germline V gene, CDR1 is SGHNT and CDR2 is YENEEA. The CDR3 covers 15 residues. V lost 5 bases, J lost 9 bases, and 12 bases stayed unmatched. CDR3 bases: TGTGCCAGCAGCCCCCGGGACAGGCGGCCGGGTGAGCAGTTCTTC. Translating gives CASSPRDRRPGEQFF.

V gene TRBV2 combines with J gene TRBJ1-2; unclear D gene. This CDR3 is built from 12 residues. The V and J ends lost 1 base and 8 bases respectively, with 8 bases between them. In germline, CDR1 is SNHLY, CDR2 FYNNEI. CDR3 nucleotide sequence: TGTGCCAGCAGTGAAGGGGCGATAGGCTACACCTTC. Protein product: CASSEGAIGYTF.

The sample holds one count of this clone. A read error may produce the germline difference seen at one junction end. Other DNA variants within this sample encode the same CDR3. The V gene is TRBV6-5, the J gene TRBJ1-1; no reliable D call. CDR1 and CDR2 from the germline V gene are MNHEY and SVGAGI. The CDR3 runs to 13 residues. The DNA of the CDR3 is TGCGCCAGCAGTTATCGGGTAAACACTGAAGCTTTCTTT. Translating gives CASSYRVNTEAFF.

The J gene is TRBJ1-4, the V gene TRBV30, with 7 bases fitting TRBD1. V lost 5 bases, J lost 7 bases, and 10 bases stayed unmatched. The CDR3 runs 14 residues. Germline-derived CDR1 and CDR2 are GTSNPN and SVGIG (reference sequence). This chain's CDR3 is CAWSVQGVGEKLFF. The CDR3, as DNA: TGTGCCTGGTCGGTGCAGGGGGTTGGTGAAAAACTGTTTTTT.

The CDR3 DNA reads as TGTGCCAGCTCACGGGCGGCAGGGATCTCGGGAACTGAAGCTTTCTTT. Its protein is CASSRAAGISGTEAFF. The chain recombines TRBV18 with TRBJ1-1; perhaps TRBD1 as D (5 bases). V lost 4 bases and J 5 bases, leaving 20 bases between the germline ends. Per the germline V gene, CDR1 is KGHSH and CDR2 is LQKENI. The CDR3 runs to 16 residues. Drawing the rest from reference TRBV18 and TRBJ1-1, the complete variable domain is NAGVMQNPRHLVRRRGQEARLRCSPMKGHSHVYWYRQLPEEGLKFMVYLQKENIIDESGMPKERFSAEFPKEGPSILRIQQVVRGDSAAYFCASSRAAGISGTEAFFGQGTRLTVV.

The sample holds a few counts of this clone. In DNA, the CDR3 is TGTGCCAGCAGCTTAGGCGCCAGGCTTAACACTGAAGCTTTCTTT. Translated, it gives CASSLGARLNTEAFF. The chain has TRBV11-1 and TRBJ1-1; no firm D call. Trimming cost V 1 base and J 2 bases, with 11 bases left between them. Germline CDR1 reads SGHAT; CDR2 reads FQDESV (reference sequence). CDR3 length: 15 amino acids.

This rearrangement joins TRBV25-1 to TRBJ2-7, with TRBD1 matching over 7 bases. CDR3 length: 16 residues. J was trimmed by 0 bases and V by 3 bases; bases with no gene match: 8. Per germline, CDR1 MGHDK and CDR2 SYGVNS. CDR3 loop: CASSDPGDRASYEQYF. Written as DNA, the CDR3 is TGTGCCAGCAGTGACCCCGGTGACAGGGCCTCCTACGAGCAGTACTTC.

V gene TRBV11-3 combines with J gene TRBJ2-1; D gene ambiguous. The V end was cut by 5 bases, the J end by 4 bases, with 6 bases between. The CDR3 runs 12 residues. Germline assignment: CDR1 SGHNT and CDR2 YENEEA. The CDR3 nucleotides are TGTGCCAGCAGCCTTAATTACAATGAGCAGTTCTTC. Translated, it gives CASSLNYNEQFF.

The rearrangement uses TRBV19 and TRBJ2-7; maybe TRBD1 (6 bases). CDR1 and CDR2 from the germline V gene are LNHDA and SQIVND (reference sequence). CDR3 length equals 14 residues. Deletions cut 4 bases from V and 1 base from J, with 11 bases between. The CDR3 loop reads CASSTTGTSYEQYF. In nucleotides, the CDR3 is TGTGCCAGTAGTACTACCGGGACATCCTACGAGCAGTACTTC.

This rearrangement joins TRBV9 to TRBJ1-2; 7 nucleotides align to TRBD1. The CDR3 is 14 amino acids. J gave up 7 bases and V 0 bases, and 6 bases lay outside the gene matches. Germline V gene lookup returns CDR1 SGDLS and CDR2 YYNGEE. This CDR3 is CASSVGGGRFGYTF. The CDR3 bases are TGTGCCAGCAGCGTAGGAGGGGGCAGGTTTGGCTACACCTTC. The whole variable domain, remainder taken from reference TRBV9 and TRBJ1-2, is DSGVTQTPKHLITATGQRVTLRCSPRSGDLSVYWYQQSLDQGLQFLIQYYNGEERAKGNILERFSAQQFPDLHSELNLSSLELGDSALYFCASSVGGGRFGYTFGSGTRLTVV.

The chain carries TRBV30 and TRBJ2-2, with D possibly matching TRBD2 (7 bases). CDR1 GTSNPN and CDR2 SVGIG come from the germline V gene (reference sequence). The CDR3 length is 15 residues. Trimming pared 3 bases from V and 7 bases from J, leaving 18 bases between. The CDR3 bases are TGTGCCTGGAGGGGCGCCGGGGGGCAGAACGGGGAGCTGTTTTTT. Translated, it gives CAWRGAGGQNGELFF.

The V and J genes are TRBV6-5 and TRBJ1-2, with D unclear. With 10 bases removed from V and 7 bases from J, the gap between germline ends came to 13 bases. The CDR3 extends over 11 amino acids. Germline lookup yields CDR1 MNHEY and CDR2 SVGAGI. The CDR3 sequence is CATGQVGGYTF. In DNA form, the CDR3 reads TGTGCCACCGGGCAGGTTGGTGGCTACACCTTC.

This chain links TRBV5-1 with TRBJ1-1; weak D call: TRBD1 (6 bases). The CDR3 sequence is 16 residues long. Germline-derived CDR1 and CDR2 are SGHRS and YFSETQ. V shed 4 bases and J shed 1 base, with 17 bases lying between them. In DNA form, the CDR3 reads TGCGCCAGCAGCCGGGGGGCCCCGCAATCGAACACTGAAGCTTTCTTT. This sequence encodes CASSRGAPQSNTEAFF.

The chain carries TRBV14 and TRBJ2-3, with TRBD2 matching over 8 bases. This CDR3 contains 13 residues. V lost 8 bases and J lost 8; bases outside the gene matches: 9. Germline assignment: CDR1 SGHDN and CDR2 FVKESK. The DNA of the CDR3 is TGTGCCAGCGGGCGGGGGGCTTTGACTACGCAGTATTTT. Translating gives CASGRGALTTQYF.